This T cell receptor beta chain is from a study of CD4 and CD8 cells across lung adenocarcinoma regions. The patients had localized lung adenocarcinoma, a non-small cell subtype. Points on this clonotype: One end of the junction is discordant with germline, which a read error may explain.

The CDR3 covers 16 residues. Germline lookup yields CDR1 MNHNS and CDR2 SASEGT. TCRdb recomputed calls from the PCR reads with MiXCR, one row per CDR3 protein. The table lists about 12,000 distinct CDR3 sequences, less than 60% of them singletons. The clonotype originates from a female donor with lung adenocarcinoma. The CD4 and CD8 labels of this study may be unreliable. The rearrangement uses TRBV6-1 and TRBJ2-3, with D tentatively TRBD2 (7 bases). Sample: CD8+ T cells from the margin of a lung tumor. CDR3 nucleotides: TGTGCCTGCAGGGGTAGCGGGCGCCGTACCAAAGATACGCAGTATTTT. This codes for CACRGSGRRTKDTQYF.